This T cell receptor beta chain is drawn from a study of blood T cells in healthy people across ages. Concerning this clonotype: Its antigen is not known. This may arise from a read error, as a much more abundant clone is one base away.

Study-level findings and limits: Strong correlation linked observed beta diversity and percent naive T cells.

Then a second PCR, running roughly 7 to 11 cycles, was carried out with a sample-barcoded 5' primer and a J-beta primer mix. MiXCR was run by TCRdb on the 5' RACE reads, yielding one entry per CDR3 protein. The table lists 1.8 million or so distinct CDR3 sequences, 35% to 50% of them singletons. The CDR3 contains 15 residues. CDR1 and CDR2 from the germline V gene are SQVTM and ANQGSEA. The clonotype originates from a human donor in good health. The specimen sequenced was blood. This chain connects TRBV29-1 to TRBJ2-5, with 9 nucleotides matching TRBD1. The DNA matches TRBJ2-7 better at its end, which makes the J call doubtful. The CDR3 here is CSVARTGDLSYEQYF. The DNA for the CDR3 is TGCAGCGTTGCTAGGACAGGGGACCTATCCTACGAGCAGTACTTC.